This paragraph covers one TCR beta chain sequence. Trimming cost V 8 bases and J 4 bases, with 5 bases left between them. Germline V lookup: CDR1 SNHLY, CDR2 FYNNEI. CDR3 length equals 10 residues. These data come from a study of blood T cell repertoires in COVID-19. In the study overall: Italy, Spain and the United States were the sources of the convalescent and acute COVID-19 samples. PBMCs, B-cell-depleted T cells, or T cells provided the cDNA or gDNA that made up the material.

In the original analysis: Reference gene primer amplification gave estimated nucleated cell counts. Assay used: immunoSEQ multiplex PCR; TCRdb lists only in-frame clones, some missing. That table is the source of V, J and clone size, and D and trimming were worked out from the DNA. The sample yields around 41,000 clones, approximately 90% seen once. The sample was peripheral blood. The receptor comes from a human donor in a cohort sampled during active COVID-19. The chain is built from TRBV2 and TRBJ1-2; D is unclear. CDR3 DNA sequence: TGTGCCAGCTCGAGCTATGGCTACACCTTC. This codes for CASSSYGYTF.